This T cell receptor beta chain came from a study of blood T cell repertoires in COVID-19. Turning to the study itself: Samples representing acute and convalescent COVID-19 were sourced from the United States, Italy and Spain. The cDNA or gDNA used as material had been derived from T cells, B-cell-depleted T cells, or PBMCs.

Germline V CDR1 and CDR2: SGHVS, FQNEAQ. The ends were cut back, 4 bases at V and 4 bases at J, with 10 bases in the middle. The CDR3 is made up of 13 amino acids. Authors' processing steps: Estimates of nucleated cell counts were drawn from the amplification of reference gene primers. TCRdb's copy holds only in-frame clones and misses some; the assay was immunoSEQ multiplex PCR. That table is the source of V, J and clone size, and D and trimming were worked out from the DNA. The table records over 200,000 clones, about nine tenths of them present only once. The clonotype was recovered from a woman aged 40 to 55 with acute or convalescent COVID-19. The genes are TRBV7-8 and TRBJ1-2; possible D gene TRBD1, 6 bases. The material sequenced was peripheral blood. The CDR3 protein is CASSSTGAYGYTF. In DNA form, the CDR3 reads TGTGCCAGCAGCTCGACAGGAGCCTATGGCTACACCTTC.